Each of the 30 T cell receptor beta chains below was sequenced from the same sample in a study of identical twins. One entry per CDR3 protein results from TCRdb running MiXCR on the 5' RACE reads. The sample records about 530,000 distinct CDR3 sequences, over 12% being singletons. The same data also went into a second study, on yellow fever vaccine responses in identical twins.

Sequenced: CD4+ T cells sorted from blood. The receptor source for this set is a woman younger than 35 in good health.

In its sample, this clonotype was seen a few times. In DNA form, the CDR3 reads TGCAGTGCCCGACCCCTGACAGGAGGCAGCACTGAAGCTTTCTTT. It yields the protein CSARPLTGGSTEAFF. The gene calls are TRBV20-1 and TRBJ1-1; tentative D call: TRBD1 (6 bases). The germline gives CDR1 DFQATT, CDR2 SNEGSKA (reference sequence). The CDR3 is 15 amino acids. With 6 bases removed from V and 4 bases from J, the gap between germline ends came to 21 bases.

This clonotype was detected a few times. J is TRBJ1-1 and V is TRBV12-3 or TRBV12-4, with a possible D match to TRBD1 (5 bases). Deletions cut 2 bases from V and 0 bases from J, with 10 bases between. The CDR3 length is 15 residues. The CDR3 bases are TGTGCCAGCAGTTTAAATCAGGGAATGAACACTGAAGCTTTCTTT. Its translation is CASSLNQGMNTEAFF.

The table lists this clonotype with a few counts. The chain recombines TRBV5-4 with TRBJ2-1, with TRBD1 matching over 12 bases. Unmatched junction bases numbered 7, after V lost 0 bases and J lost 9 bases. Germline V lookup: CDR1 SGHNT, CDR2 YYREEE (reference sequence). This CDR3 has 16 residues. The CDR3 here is CASSLGAGQGAGEQFF. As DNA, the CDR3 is TGTGCCAGCAGCTTGGGGGCGGGACAGGGGGCGGGTGAGCAGTTCTTC. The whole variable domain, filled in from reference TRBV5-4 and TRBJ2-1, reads ETGVTQSPTHLIKTRGQQVTLRCSSQSGHNTVSWYQQALGQGPQFIFQYYREEENGRGNFPPRFSGLQFPNYSSELNVNALELDDSALYLCASSLGAGQGAGEQFFGPGTRLTVL.

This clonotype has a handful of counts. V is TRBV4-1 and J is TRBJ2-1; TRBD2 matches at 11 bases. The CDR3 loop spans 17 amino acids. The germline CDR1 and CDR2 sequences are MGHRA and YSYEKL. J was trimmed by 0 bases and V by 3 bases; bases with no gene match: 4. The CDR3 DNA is TGCGCCAGCAGCCAGAGGGGACTAGCGGCCTCCTACAATGAGCAGTTCTTC. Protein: CASSQRGLAASYNEQFF.

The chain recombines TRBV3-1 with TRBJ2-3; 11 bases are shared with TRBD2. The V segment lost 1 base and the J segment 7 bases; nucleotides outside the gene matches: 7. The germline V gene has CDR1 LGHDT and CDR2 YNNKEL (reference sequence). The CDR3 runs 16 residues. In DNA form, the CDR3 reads TGTGCCAGCAGCCAAGGGATAGCGGGAGGGCTGAATACGCAGTATTTT. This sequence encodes CASSQGIAGGLNTQYF.

Written as DNA, the CDR3 is TGTGCCAGTAGTGTCGACAGGGATTTACGGGACGAGCAGTACTTC. Translated: CASSVDRDLRDEQYF. The chain has TRBV19 and TRBJ2-7; 7 positions agree with TRBD1. V shed 5 bases, J shed 5 bases, and the junction held 12 bases outside the gene matches. Germline lookup yields CDR1 LNHDA and CDR2 SQIVND (reference sequence). This CDR3 contains 15 residues.

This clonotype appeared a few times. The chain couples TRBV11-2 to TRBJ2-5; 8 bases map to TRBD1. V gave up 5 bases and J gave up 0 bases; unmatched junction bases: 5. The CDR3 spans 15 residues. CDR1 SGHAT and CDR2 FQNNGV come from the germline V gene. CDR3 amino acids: CASSHGQGNQETQYF. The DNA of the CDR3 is TGTGCCAGCAGCCACGGACAGGGAAACCAAGAGACCCAGTACTTC.

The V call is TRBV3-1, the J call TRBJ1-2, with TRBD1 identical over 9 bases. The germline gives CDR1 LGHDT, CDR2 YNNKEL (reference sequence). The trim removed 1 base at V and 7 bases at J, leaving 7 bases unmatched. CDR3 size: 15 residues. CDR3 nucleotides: TGTGCCAGCAGCCAAGCTGGACAGGGGTTTAGTGGCTACACCTTC. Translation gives CASSQAGQGFSGYTF.

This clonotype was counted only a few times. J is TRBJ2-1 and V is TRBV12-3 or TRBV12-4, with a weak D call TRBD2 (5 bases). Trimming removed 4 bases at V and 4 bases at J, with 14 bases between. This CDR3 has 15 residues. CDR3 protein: CASSWEAVPYNEQFF. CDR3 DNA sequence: TGTGCCAGCAGTTGGGAAGCGGTCCCTTACAATGAGCAGTTCTTC.

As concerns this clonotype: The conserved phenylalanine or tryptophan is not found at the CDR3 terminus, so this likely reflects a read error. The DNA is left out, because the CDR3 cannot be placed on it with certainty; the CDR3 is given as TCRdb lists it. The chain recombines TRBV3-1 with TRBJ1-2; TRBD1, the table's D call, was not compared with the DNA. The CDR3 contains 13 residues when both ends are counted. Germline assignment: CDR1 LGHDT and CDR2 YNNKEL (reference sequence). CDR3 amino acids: CASSRTGGAGVTI.

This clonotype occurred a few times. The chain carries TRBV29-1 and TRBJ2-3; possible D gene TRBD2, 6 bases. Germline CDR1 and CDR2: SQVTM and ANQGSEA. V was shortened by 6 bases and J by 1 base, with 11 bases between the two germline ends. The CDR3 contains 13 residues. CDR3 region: CSVGRGRTDTQYF. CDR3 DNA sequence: TGCAGCGTGGGGCGGGGACGCACAGATACGCAGTATTTT.

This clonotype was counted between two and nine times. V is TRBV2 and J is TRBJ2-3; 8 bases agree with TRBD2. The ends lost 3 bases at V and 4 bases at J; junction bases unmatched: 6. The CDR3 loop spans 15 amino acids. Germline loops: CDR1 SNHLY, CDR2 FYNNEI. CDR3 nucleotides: TGTGCCAGCAGTGAGGAGGAGCGGGAGCCAGATACGCAGTATTTT. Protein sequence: CASSEEEREPDTQYF.

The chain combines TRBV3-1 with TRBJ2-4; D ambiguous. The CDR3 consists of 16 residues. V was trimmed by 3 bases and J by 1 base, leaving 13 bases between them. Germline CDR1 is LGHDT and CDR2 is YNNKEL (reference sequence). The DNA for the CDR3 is TGTGCCAGCAGCCACATCTCGAAAGGCGCCAAAAACATTCAGTACTTC. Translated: CASSHISKGAKNIQYF.

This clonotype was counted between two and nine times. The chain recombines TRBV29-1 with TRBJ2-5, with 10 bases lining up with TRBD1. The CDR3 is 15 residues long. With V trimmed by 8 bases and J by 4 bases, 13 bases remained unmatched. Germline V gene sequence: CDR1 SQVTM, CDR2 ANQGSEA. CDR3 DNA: TGCAGCTCAACACCCGGGACAGGGGAAAGAGAGACCCAGTACTTC. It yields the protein CSSTPGTGERETQYF.

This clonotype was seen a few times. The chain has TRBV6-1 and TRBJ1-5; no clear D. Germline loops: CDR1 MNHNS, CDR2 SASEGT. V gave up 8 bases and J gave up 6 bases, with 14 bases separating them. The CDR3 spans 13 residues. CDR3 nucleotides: TGTGCCAGCCGTAAGGGTTGGGGTCAGCCCCAGCATTTT. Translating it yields CASRKGWGQPQHF.

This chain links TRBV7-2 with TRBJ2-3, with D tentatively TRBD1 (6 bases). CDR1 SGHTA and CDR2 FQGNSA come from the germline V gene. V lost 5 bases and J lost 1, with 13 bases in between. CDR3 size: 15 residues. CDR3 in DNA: TGTGCCAGCAGCCTCGGACAGCCCGGCACAGATACGCAGTATTTT. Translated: CASSLGQPGTDTQYF.

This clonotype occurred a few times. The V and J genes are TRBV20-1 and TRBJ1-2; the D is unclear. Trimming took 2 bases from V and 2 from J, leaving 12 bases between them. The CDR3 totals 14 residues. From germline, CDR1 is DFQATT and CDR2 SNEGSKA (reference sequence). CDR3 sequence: CSARTPIINYGYTF. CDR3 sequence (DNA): TGCAGTGCTAGAACGCCGATCATAAACTATGGCTACACCTTC.

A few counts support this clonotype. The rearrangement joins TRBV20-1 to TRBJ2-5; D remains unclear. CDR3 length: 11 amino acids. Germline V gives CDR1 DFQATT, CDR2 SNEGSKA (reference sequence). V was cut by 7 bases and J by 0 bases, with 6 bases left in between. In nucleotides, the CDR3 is TGCAGTGTTCTCTACCAAGAGACCCAGTACTTC. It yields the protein CSVLYQETQYF.

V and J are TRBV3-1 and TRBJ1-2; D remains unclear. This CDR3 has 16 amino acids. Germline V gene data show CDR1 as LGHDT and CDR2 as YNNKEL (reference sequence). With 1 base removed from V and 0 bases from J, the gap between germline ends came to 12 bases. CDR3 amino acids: CASSQGWGRPNYGYTF. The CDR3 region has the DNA TGTGCCAGCAGCCAAGGATGGGGTCGGCCTAACTATGGCTACACCTTC.

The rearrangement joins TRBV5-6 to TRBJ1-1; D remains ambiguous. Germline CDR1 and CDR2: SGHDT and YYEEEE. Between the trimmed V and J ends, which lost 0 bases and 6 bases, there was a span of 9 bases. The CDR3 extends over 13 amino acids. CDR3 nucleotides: TGTGCCAGCAGCTTGGCCGCGGGATCTGAAGCTTTCTTT. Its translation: CASSLAAGSEAFF.

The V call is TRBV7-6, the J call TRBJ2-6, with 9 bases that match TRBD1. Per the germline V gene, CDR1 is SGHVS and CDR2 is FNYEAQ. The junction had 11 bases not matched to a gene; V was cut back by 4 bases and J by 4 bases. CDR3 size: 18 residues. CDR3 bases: TGTGCCAGCAGCTCCTCGGACAGGGGAGCAAAAGGGGCCAACGTCCTGACTTTC. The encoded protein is CASSSSDRGAKGANVLTF.

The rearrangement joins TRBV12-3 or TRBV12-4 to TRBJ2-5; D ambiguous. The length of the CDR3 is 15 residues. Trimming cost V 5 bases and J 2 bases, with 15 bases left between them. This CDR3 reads CASSALDRLQETQYF. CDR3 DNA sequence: TGTGCCAGCAGTGCCCTGGACCGGCTACAAGAGACCCAGTACTTC.

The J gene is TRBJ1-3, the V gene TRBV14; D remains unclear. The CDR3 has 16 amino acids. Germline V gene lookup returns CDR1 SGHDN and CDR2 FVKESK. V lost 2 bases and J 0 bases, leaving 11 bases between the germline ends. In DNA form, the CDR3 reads TGTGCCAGCAGCCAACCGGGCACCCACTCTGGAAACACCATATATTTT. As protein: CASSQPGTHSGNTIYF.

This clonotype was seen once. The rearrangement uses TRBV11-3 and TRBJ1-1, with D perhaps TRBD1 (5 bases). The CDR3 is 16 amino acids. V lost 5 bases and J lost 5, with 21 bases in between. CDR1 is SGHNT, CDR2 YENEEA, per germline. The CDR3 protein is CASSQTVVPGGTEAFF. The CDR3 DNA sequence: TGTGCCAGCAGCCAAACGGTCGTGCCCGGGGGGACTGAAGCTTTCTTT.

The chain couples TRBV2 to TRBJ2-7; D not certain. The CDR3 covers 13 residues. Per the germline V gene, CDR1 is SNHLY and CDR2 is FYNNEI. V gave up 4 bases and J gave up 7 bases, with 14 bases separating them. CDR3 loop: CASSATRPGEQYF. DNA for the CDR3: TGTGCCAGCAGTGCGACACGCCCGGGTGAGCAGTACTTC.

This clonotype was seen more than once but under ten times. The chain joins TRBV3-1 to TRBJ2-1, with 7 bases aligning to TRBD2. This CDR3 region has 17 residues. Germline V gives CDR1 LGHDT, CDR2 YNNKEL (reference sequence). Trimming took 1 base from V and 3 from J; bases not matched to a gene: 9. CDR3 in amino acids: CASSQGASGTNYNEQFF. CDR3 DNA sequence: TGTGCCAGCAGCCAAGGGGCTAGCGGTACAAACTACAATGAGCAGTTCTTC.

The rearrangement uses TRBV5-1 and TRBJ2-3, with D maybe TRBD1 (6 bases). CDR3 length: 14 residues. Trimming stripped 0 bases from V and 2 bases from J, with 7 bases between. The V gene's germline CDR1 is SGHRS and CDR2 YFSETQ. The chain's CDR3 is CASSLDRATDTQYF. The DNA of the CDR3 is TGCGCCAGCAGCTTGGACAGGGCCACAGATACGCAGTATTTT.

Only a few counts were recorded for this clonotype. The CDR3 coding sequence is TGTGCCAGCAGCTCCCGGGACAGATTCACAGATACGCAGTATTTT. Encoded protein: CASSSRDRFTDTQYF. The chain combines TRBV7-9 with TRBJ2-3, with TRBD1 matching over 7 bases. J lost 2 bases, V lost 4 bases, and 6 bases had no gene match. The CDR3 is 15 residues long. Looked up from germline, CDR1 is SEHNR and CDR2 is FQNEAQ (reference sequence).

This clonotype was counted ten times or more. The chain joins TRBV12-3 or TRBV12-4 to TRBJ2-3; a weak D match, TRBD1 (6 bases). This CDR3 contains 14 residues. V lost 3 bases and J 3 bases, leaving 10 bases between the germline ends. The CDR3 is CASSFTGTTDTQYF. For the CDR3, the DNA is TGTGCCAGCAGTTTTACGGGGACAACAGATACGCAGTATTTT.

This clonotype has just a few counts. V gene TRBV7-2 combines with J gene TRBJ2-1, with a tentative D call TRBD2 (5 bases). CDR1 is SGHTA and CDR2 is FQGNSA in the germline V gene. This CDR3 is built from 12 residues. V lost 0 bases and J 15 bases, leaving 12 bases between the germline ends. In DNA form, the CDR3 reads TGTGCCAGCAGCTTAGCGTGGGCAGGAGGGTTCTTC. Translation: CASSLAWAGGFF.